A single sample is the source of the 6 T cell receptor beta chains below, sequenced in a study of blood T cell repertoires in COVID-19. Profiling relied on immunoSEQ multiplex PCR, and the TCRdb table lists in-frame clones only, not all of them. The sample lists approximately 150,000 clones; approximately 80% were seen once. Sequenced material: peripheral blood. These receptors originate from a human donor in a cohort sampled during active COVID-19.

The chain uses TRBV7-9 and TRBJ2-3; 7 bases line up with TRBD2. V lost 4 bases to trimming and J lost 6 bases; unmatched junction nucleotides: 10. Germline CDR1 is SEHNR and CDR2 is FQNEAQ (reference sequence). CDR3 length: 15 residues. Written as DNA, the CDR3 is TGTGCCAGCAGCTCCACGCGGGGAGGGAGGGATACGCAGTATTTT. Translation gives CASSSTRGGRDTQYF.

About this clone itself: This same CDR3 is encoded by further DNA sequences in the sample. CDR3 nucleotides: TGTGCCAGCAGTCGACTAGCGGGCACAGATACGCAGTATTTT. It is translated as CASSRLAGTDTQYF. The chain carries TRBV2 and TRBJ2-3; 9 bases align to TRBD2. Per germline, CDR1 SNHLY and CDR2 FYNNEI. V trimming: 5 bases; J trimming: 1 base; junction bases outside the gene matches: 1. There are 14 residues in the CDR3.

The J gene is TRBJ2-7, the V gene TRBV5-1, with TRBD2 matching over 9 bases. J gave up 6 bases and V 4 bases, and 11 bases lay outside the gene matches. Per the germline V gene, CDR1 is SGHRS and CDR2 is YFSETQ. The CDR3 is 15 amino acids. The CDR3 sequence: CASSVSGSGSFEQYF. Here the CDR3 DNA reads TGCGCCAGCAGCGTTAGCGGGAGCGGTAGTTTCGAGCAGTACTTC. Full variable domain (rest looked up from reference TRBV5-1 and TRBJ2-7): KAGVTQTPRYLIKTRGQQVTLSCSPISGHRSVSWYQQTPGQGLQFLFEYFSETQRNKGNFPGRFSGRQFSNSRSEMNVSTLELGDSALYLCASSVSGSGSFEQYFGPGTRLTVT.

Here the CDR3 DNA reads TGTGCCAGCAGTGAAGGGTGGGGGGGGCGAACGGTACGCGAGCAGTACTTC. This translates into CASSEGWGGRTVREQYF. The chain uses TRBV6-1 and TRBJ2-7, with a weak D call TRBD2 (7 bases). The CDR3 contains 17 residues. V was shortened by 1 base and J by 6 bases, with 22 bases between the two germline ends. Germline CDR1 and CDR2: MNHNS and SASEGT.

This chain joins TRBV19 and TRBJ2-1; D perhaps matches TRBD1 (5 bases). Trimming pared 3 bases from V and 0 bases from J, leaving 12 bases between. CDR1 and CDR2 (germline): LNHDA, SQIVND (reference sequence). CDR3 length equals 16 residues. The DNA of the CDR3 is TGTGCCAGTAGTATCGGTCCAGGGCGCTCCTACAATGAGCAGTTCTTC. As protein: CASSIGPGRSYNEQFF.

J is TRBJ2-7 and V is TRBV28; 8 positions match TRBD2. The trim removed 6 bases at V and 4 bases at J, leaving 20 bases unmatched. Germline CDR1 MDHEN, CDR2 SYDVKM. The CDR3 contains 18 residues. The CDR3 spells CASSLNFQTSGRSYEQYF. In DNA, the CDR3 is TGTGCCAGCAGCCTTAACTTCCAAACTAGCGGAAGATCATACGAGCAGTACTTC.